Listed here are 8 T cell receptor beta chains from one sample, sequenced in a study of graft-versus-host responses after intestinal transplantation. For these TCRs, the target antigens are not known. Data came from immunoSEQ multiplex PCR; TCRdb stores just in-frame clones and leaves some out. The repertoire holds 40,000 to 55,000 clones, with around 90% as singletons. Sample: unstimulated CD4+ T cells sorted from spleen or lymph node cells, taken before transplant. The receptors were sampled from a human donor who was the organ donor for an intestinal transplant.

CDR3 nucleotide sequence: TGTGCCAGCTCACCACAGATAGCTGAGACCCAGTACTTC. Its protein is CASSPQIAETQYF. This rearrangement joins TRBV18 to TRBJ2-5, with D hard to call. CDR1 is KGHSH and CDR2 is LQKENI in the germline V gene. The CDR3 consists of 13 residues. V dropped 1 base and J dropped 5 bases, with 8 bases sitting between them.

J is TRBJ2-3 and V is TRBV28, with D maybe TRBD1 (6 bases). V gave up 6 bases and J gave up 2 bases, with 15 bases separating them. Germline V gene data show CDR1 as MDHEN and CDR2 as SYDVKM. The CDR3 contains 15 residues. DNA of the CDR3: TGTGCCAGCAGCCCTGGGACATCCCCCACAGATACGCAGTATTTT. Amino acid sequence: CASSPGTSPTDTQYF.

V is TRBV5-4 and J is TRBJ2-1, with 11 bases matching TRBD2. V gave up 4 bases and J gave up 6 bases; unmatched junction bases: 9. The CDR3 loop spans 16 amino acids. In germline, CDR1 is SGHNT, CDR2 YYREEE (reference sequence). The CDR3 DNA is TGTGCCAGCAGCCGATTGGGACTAGCGGTGGGCAATGAGCAGTTCTTC. Its protein product is CASSRLGLAVGNEQFF.

The chain couples TRBV5-5 to TRBJ1-1; 7 nucleotides match TRBD1. Trimming removed 2 bases from V and 0 bases from J; junction bases left unmatched: 10. The germline V gene encodes CDR1 SGHKS and CDR2 YYEKEE (reference sequence). CDR3 length: 17 residues. For the CDR3, the DNA is TGTGCCAGCAGCTTACCAGGGGGTAACGTTTTGAACACTGAAGCTTTCTTT. Translating gives CASSLPGGNVLNTEAFF.

The chain carries TRBV11-3 and TRBJ2-1, with D tentatively TRBD2 (6 bases). Germline V lookup: CDR1 SGHNT, CDR2 YENEEA. Trimming removed 5 bases at V and 15 bases at J, with 14 bases between. The CDR3 runs to 11 residues. This CDR3 reads CASSGGVELFF. The CDR3 DNA is TGTGCCAGCAGCGGCGGGGTGGAGTTGTTCTTC.

This sequence joins TRBV11-2 and TRBJ1-3, with 9 bases lining up with TRBD1. Looked up from germline, CDR1 is SGHAT and CDR2 is FQNNGV. This CDR3 has 18 residues. V lost 4 bases and J lost 3; bases outside the gene matches: 13. The CDR3 DNA sequence: TGTGCCAGCAGCTCACAACTCCCCGGGACAGGGTTTGGAAACACCATATATTTT. It yields the protein CASSSQLPGTGFGNTIYF.

CDR3 in amino acids: CSVSTHGYTF. The CDR3 nucleotides are TGCAGCGTTAGCACCCATGGCTACACCTTC. The chain couples TRBV29-1 to TRBJ1-2; D is uncertain. CDR1 and CDR2 from the germline V gene are SQVTM and ANQGSEA. The CDR3 is 10 residues long. With 5 bases removed from V and 6 bases from J, the gap between germline ends came to 7 bases.

V gene TRBV28 combines with J gene TRBJ2-1; D might be TRBD2 (6 bases). The CDR3 covers 15 residues. The germline V gene has CDR1 MDHEN and CDR2 SYDVKM. V lost 5 bases, J lost 9 bases, and 20 bases lay in between. The CDR3 DNA sequence: TGTGCCAGCAGTAGACAACCGGGACTTAACTTTGAGCAGTTCTTC. This encodes CASSRQPGLNFEQFF.